A selection of T cell receptor beta chains follows, all from one sample in a study of chemoradiotherapy in HPV16-positive cancers. Profiled with immunoSEQ multiplex PCR; TCRdb holds only in-frame clones, not every one. The sample has roughly 4,900 clones, over 75% seen once. The sequencing used tumor tissue, collected from a patient who underwent chemoradiotherapy. These receptors all stem from a human donor with HPV-associated anogenital cancer. Each CDR3 is given with its conserved first and last residue. Fields, in order: D gene, V gene, clone size, J gene, CDR3 DNA, CDR3 protein. D genes are given only for firm matches. Size tells how often a clone was seen (once, few, many) or the class of an expanded clone, and some rows leave it out.

D: -; V: TRBV7-2; size: -; J: TRBJ2-7; DNA: TGTGCCAGCAGCTTAGGGGCCCATCGCGAGCAGTACTTC; CDR3: CASSLGAHREQYF
D: TRBD1; V: TRBV5-1; size: -; J: TRBJ2-5; DNA: TGCGCCAGCAGCAAGACAGGGGGCGCTGGGGAGACCCAGTACTTC; CDR3: CASSKTGGAGETQYF
D: TRBD1; V: TRBV6-4; size: -; J: TRBJ2-1; DNA: TGTGCCAGCAGTTCCGACAGGGTCGGGGAGCAGTTCTTC; CDR3: CASSSDRVGEQFF
D: -; V: TRBV4-3; size: -; J: TRBJ2-1; DNA: TGCGCCAGCAGCCCCGGGACCTACTCCTACAATGAGCAGTTCTTC; CDR3: CASSPGTYSYNEQFF
D: TRBD2; V: TRBV10-2; size: -; J: TRBJ2-1; DNA: TGCGCCAGCAGTGAGCCCCGCGGGTTTGCGGGAGCCGGCAATGAGCAGTTCTTC; CDR3: CASSEPRGFAGAGNEQFF
D: -; V: TRBV27; size: -; J: TRBJ2-7; DNA: TGTGCCAGCAGTCGGCCAGAGGGGGGAACCTACGAGCAGTACTTC; CDR3: CASSRPEGGTYEQYF
D: -; V: TRBV23-1; size: -; J: TRBJ2-7; DNA: TGCGCCAGCAGTCAAAGGGGAGTCCGGTACGAGCAGTACTTC; CDR3: CASSQRGVRYEQYF
D: TRBD1; V: TRBV6-5; size: -; J: TRBJ1-2; DNA: TGTGCCAGCAGTTACCGGGCCGGACAGGGGGCGCATGGCTACACCTTC; CDR3: CASSYRAGQGAHGYTF
D: -; V: TRBV5-1; size: once; J: TRBJ2-7; DNA: TGCGCCAGCAGCTTAATCCCGGGCGGCTCCTACGAGCAGTACTTC; CDR3: CASSLIPGGSYEQYF
D: -; V: TRBV2; size: -; J: TRBJ1-5; DNA: TGTGCCAGCAGTGGGGACGGAAGCAATCAGCCCCAGCATTTT; CDR3: CASSGDGSNQPQHF
D: -; V: TRBV7-2; size: -; J: TRBJ2-1; DNA: TGTGCCAGCAGCTTAGGCCGGACGAACAATGAGCAGTTCTTC; CDR3: CASSLGRTNNEQFF
D: TRBD1; V: TRBV27; size: -; J: TRBJ2-2; DNA: TGTGCCAGCAGGAGGGGACAGGGGGCGGGGGAGCTGTTTTTT; CDR3: CASRRGQGAGELFF
D: -; V: TRBV9; size: -; J: TRBJ1-2; DNA: TGTGCCAGCAGCGCATCCGACTTC; CDR3: CASSASDF
D: TRBD2; V: TRBV6-1; size: -; J: TRBJ2-7; DNA: TGTGCCAGCGGACTAGCGGGGGTCTACGAGCAGTACTTC; CDR3: CASGLAGVYEQYF
D: -; V: TRBV4-3; size: -; J: TRBJ2-6; DNA: TGCGCCAGCAGCCAAGATGGGACCTCTGGGGCCAACGTCCTGACTTTC; CDR3: CASSQDGTSGANVLTF
D: -; V: TRBV7-8; size: -; J: TRBJ2-1; DNA: TGTGCCAGCAGCTCCGGGGGGCCCTCCTACAATGAGCAGTTCTTC; CDR3: CASSSGGPSYNEQFF
D: TRBD2; V: TRBV10-2; size: -; J: TRBJ2-1; DNA: TGCGCCAGCACCTCGGGGAGGGACCCCATCAATGAGCAGTTCTTC; CDR3: CASTSGRDPINEQFF
D: -; V: TRBV2; size: few; J: TRBJ1-4; DNA: TGTGCCACTTTGGACGGATTTAATGAAAAACTGTTTTTT; CDR3: CATLDGFNEKLFF
D: TRBD2; V: TRBV7-9; size: -; J: TRBJ2-1; DNA: TGTGCCAGCACCCTACTAGCGGGAGGAGGTGAGCAGTTCTTC; CDR3: CASTLLAGGGEQFF
D: TRBD1; V: TRBV4-1; size: once; J: TRBJ2-6; DNA: TGCGCCAGCAGCCAGGGACAGGGGACCGGGGCCAACGTCCTGACTTTC; CDR3: CASSQGQGTGANVLTF
D: TRBD1; V: TRBV9; size: -; J: TRBJ2-2; DNA: TGTGCCAGCAGCTTGACAGGGTTCACCGGGGAGCTGTTTTTT; CDR3: CASSLTGFTGELFF
D: -; V: TRBV5-5; size: -; J: TRBJ2-5; DNA: TGTGCCAGCAGCTTGGGGGGACAAGAGACCCAGTACTTC; CDR3: CASSLGGQETQYF
D: -; V: TRBV11-2; size: -; J: TRBJ2-5; DNA: TGTGCCAGCAGCTTTTCCCGGGAGACCCAGTACTTC; CDR3: CASSFSRETQYF
D: -; V: TRBV30; size: -; J: TRBJ2-2; DNA: TGTGCCTGGAGTCGTGGGCTAGCTCCCAGCGGGGAGCTGTTTTTT; CDR3: CAWSRGLAPSGELFF
D: -; V: TRBV6-1; size: once; J: TRBJ2-3; DNA: TGTGCCAGCAGTGAAGAGAACAGGAGACCCCTAGATACGCAGTATTTT; CDR3: CASSEENRRPLDTQYF
D: -; V: TRBV9; size: -; J: TRBJ2-2; DNA: TGTGCCAGCAGCGTAGGCAGGGTGGCCGGGGAGCTGTTTTTT; CDR3: CASSVGRVAGELFF
D: -; V: TRBV19; size: -; J: TRBJ2-7; DNA: TGTGCCAGTAGTATATGGGGCTACGAGCAGTACTTC; CDR3: CASSIWGYEQYF
D: -; V: TRBV11-2; size: -; J: TRBJ1-5; DNA: TGTGCCAGCAGCTTAGGGCCGTTTCGGCCCCAGCATTTT; CDR3: CASSLGPFRPQHF
D: TRBD2; V: TRBV7-8; size: -; J: TRBJ2-7; DNA: TGTGCCAGCAGCCCCGGGCGGACTAGCGGCAGCTACGAGCAGTACTTC; CDR3: CASSPGRTSGSYEQYF
D: -; V: TRBV5-5; size: -; J: TRBJ2-3; DNA: TGTGCCAGCAGCTTGGAGGCGGTCCGCACAGATACGCAGTATTTT; CDR3: CASSLEAVRTDTQYF
D: -; V: TRBV18; size: -; J: TRBJ1-2; DNA: TGTGCCAGCTCACCAAGGTCAGACTATGGCTACACCTTC; CDR3: CASSPRSDYGYTF
D: -; V: TRBV28; size: -; J: TRBJ2-6; DNA: TGTGCCAGCAGTTTTGCTGAGGCACACCGACCTGGGGCCAACGTCCTGACTTTC; CDR3: CASSFAEAHRPGANVLTF
D: -; V: TRBV27; size: -; J: TRBJ2-7; DNA: TGTGCCAGCAGTTTATCGGGAGGGGGGAGTAGGCGCGAGCAGTACTTC; CDR3: CASSLSGGGSRREQYF
D: TRBD1; V: TRBV18; size: -; J: TRBJ2-5; DNA: TGTGCCAGCTCACCAAACAGGGGGCAACAAGAGACCCAGTACTTC; CDR3: CASSPNRGQQETQYF
D: -; V: TRBV27; size: -; J: TRBJ2-7; DNA: TGTGCCAGCACCACCAGACCGGACAGCTCCTACGAGCAGTACTTC; CDR3: CASTTRPDSSYEQYF
D: -; V: TRBV7-9; size: -; J: TRBJ1-3; DNA: TGTGCCAGCAGCTCAGAAAAGACGTATGGAAACACCATATATTTT; CDR3: CASSSEKTYGNTIYF
D: -; V: TRBV19; size: -; J: TRBJ2-3; DNA: TGTGGCGCACGGGCCGGCAATGGGGATACGCAGTATTTT; CDR3: CGARAGNGDTQYF
D: -; V: TRBV18; size: few; J: TRBJ2-6; DNA: TGTGCCAGCCCTCCGGCGGAAGGGGCCAACGTCCTGACTTTC; CDR3: CASPPAEGANVLTF
D: -; V: TRBV18; size: -; J: TRBJ2-1; DNA: TGTGCCAGCTCGAACAGGGTGCGGGGCATCAATGAGCAGTTCTTC; CDR3: CASSNRVRGINEQFF